The 3 T cell receptor beta chains below were found in one sample sequenced in a study of vaccination effects on CD4 cells after COVID-19. Assay used: immunoSEQ multiplex PCR; TCRdb lists only in-frame clones, some missing. The data show 60,000 to 65,000 clones, roughly 80% seen once. Antigen-specific CD4+ T cells were expanded (with viral peptide pools) by the ViraFEST assay ahead of sequencing. At the end of around 11 days of culture, CD4+ T cells were isolated. Testing of the vaccine recipients showed negative nucleocapsid antibodies and no prior SARS-CoV-2 infection. These TCRs' antigens remain unknown. Material: CD4+ T cells from PBMCs cultured with HCoV-OC43 spike peptides, obtained before COVID-19 vaccination. Subset noted: HCoV-OC43 spike overlapping peptide pool stimulation. The receptors originated from a human donor who received a COVID-19 vaccine.

The chain uses TRBV29-1 and TRBJ1-6; D is unclear. V shed 6 bases and J shed 1 base, with 7 bases lying between them. The CDR3 is 13 residues long. Germline-derived CDR1 and CDR2 are SQVTM and ANQGSEA. The DNA for the CDR3 is TGCAGCGTGCAGGAGTCCTATAATTCACCCCTCCACTTT. This encodes CSVQESYNSPLHF. Using reference TRBV29-1 and TRBJ1-6 for the parts outside the CDR3, the full variable domain is SAVISQKPSRDICQRGTSLTIQCQVDSQVTMMFWYRQQPGQSLTLIATANQGSEATYESGFVIDKFPISRPNLTFSTLTVSNMSPEDSSIYLCSVQESYNSPLHFGNGTRLTVT.

This clone was recorded only once. V is TRBV4-3 and J is TRBJ2-3; TRBD2 aligns across 9 bases. With V trimmed by 5 bases and J by 0 bases, 12 bases remained unmatched. Per germline, CDR1 LGHNA and CDR2 YSLEER. This CDR3 comprises 18 residues. As DNA, the CDR3 is TGCGCCAGCAGCAAACTGGCGGGCGGGGGGGCTAGCACAGATACGCAGTATTTT. Its translation is CASSKLAGGGASTDTQYF.

The chain recombines TRBV24-1 with TRBJ2-5; TRBD2 is a possible D gene (5 bases). Germline values: CDR1 KGHDR, CDR2 SFDVKD. The V and J ends lost 4 bases and 4 bases respectively, with 15 bases between them. This CDR3 spans 15 amino acids. Here the CDR3 DNA reads TGTGCCACCAGTGACGCCAACATAGCGAGAGAGACCCAGTACTTC. Translated, it gives CATSDANIARETQYF.